The source of this TCR beta chain is a study of blood T cell repertoires in COVID-19. Study-wide context: Samples came from the United States, Italy and Spain, spanning acute and convalescent COVID-19. PBMCs, B-cell-depleted T cells, or T cells were the source of the cDNA or gDNA that made up the material.

Per the authors' pipeline: Amplified reference gene primers provided the basis for estimating nucleated cell counts. Here immunoSEQ multiplex PCR was the method, and the copy in TCRdb shows in-frame clones only, minus some. The D gene and trimming were derived from the DNA, and the V and J assignments and clone size from that table. This sample has under 300,000 clones, with around four fifths found just once. This clone came up a few times. Germline assignment: CDR1 LGHDT and CDR2 YNNKEL (reference sequence). Trimming removed 2 bases from V and 5 bases from J, with 4 bases in between. This CDR3 region has 11 residues.

The V gene is TRBV3-1 (or the pseudogene TRBV3-2), the J gene TRBJ2-7; D ambiguous. The TCR was taken from a man older than 75 with acute or convalescent COVID-19. The sequenced material came from peripheral blood. CDR3 sequence (DNA): TGTGCCAGCAGCCAAACTAACGAGCAGTACTTC. Protein: CASSQTNEQYF.